These T cell receptor beta chains were read from a single sample in a study of T cell repertoires in cytomegalovirus infection. A single record per CDR3 protein comes from TCRdb applying MiXCR to the reads. The sample carries some 100,000 distinct CDR3 sequences, less than 25% recorded once. Specimen: CD8+ T cells from PBMCs. The receptors come from a human donor in good health (CMV status not recorded). Some clones in this sample may be carry-over from other donors' samples. Both conserved end residues are part of each CDR3. Each record gives: CDR3 protein, CDR3 DNA, V gene, D gene, clone size, J gene. A D gene is named only where the DNA matches it firmly. For some rows the clone size is stated as once, few or many, or as a class when expanded; others skip it.

cdr3_aa: CASSLGSGGPNTDTQYF
cdr3_nt: TGTGCCAGCAGCTTGGGGAGCGGGGGGCCAAATACAGATACGCAGTATTTT
v_call: TRBV5-5
d_call: TRBD2
clone_size: many
j_call: TRBJ2-3

cdr3_aa: CASSFGTVNTEAFF
cdr3_nt: TGTGCCAGCAGTTTCGGGACAGTCAACACTGAAGCTTTCTTT
v_call: TRBV12-3/TRBV12-4
d_call: TRBD1
clone_size: many
j_call: TRBJ1-1

cdr3_aa: CASSLKGTAHNEKLFF
cdr3_nt: TGTGCCAGCAGTTTAAAGGGGACAGCCCATAATGAAAAACTGTTTTTT
v_call: TRBV27
d_call: TRBD1
clone_size: NA
j_call: TRBJ1-4

cdr3_aa: CASSLFTNQNQPQHF
cdr3_nt: TGTGCCAGCAGTTTATTCACAAACCAGAATCAGCCCCAGCATTTT
v_call: TRBV28
d_call: NA
clone_size: many
j_call: TRBJ1-5

cdr3_aa: CASSPHKAADTQYF
cdr3_nt: TGTGCCAGCAGCCCCCATAAAGCAGCAGATACGCAGTATTTT
v_call: TRBV7-9
d_call: NA
clone_size: few
j_call: TRBJ2-3

cdr3_aa: CASSLFPGNQPQHF
cdr3_nt: TGTGCCAGCAGCTTATTTCCCGGAAATCAGCCCCAGCATTTT
v_call: TRBV7-2
d_call: NA
clone_size: many
j_call: TRBJ1-5

cdr3_aa: CASSSSRPGASSDEQFF
cdr3_nt: TGTGCCAGCAGTAGCTCGCGACCCGGGGCGAGCAGCGATGAGCAGTTCTTC
v_call: TRBV6-2/TRBV6-3
d_call: NA
clone_size: many
j_call: TRBJ2-1

cdr3_aa: CASSYGTSGTGELFF
cdr3_nt: TGTGCCAGCAGCTACGGGACTAGCGGAACCGGGGAGCTGTTTTTT
v_call: TRBV7-6
d_call: TRBD2
clone_size: many
j_call: TRBJ2-2

cdr3_aa: CASREGPLNTGELFF
cdr3_nt: TGTGCCAGCAGAGAGGGACCCCTTAACACCGGGGAGCTGTTTTTT
v_call: TRBV11-3
d_call: NA
clone_size: NA
j_call: TRBJ2-2

cdr3_aa: CASSLGLGGREYEQYF
cdr3_nt: TGTGCCAGCAGCTTGGGCCTGGGCGGGAGAGAATACGAGCAGTACTTC
v_call: TRBV5-4
d_call: TRBD2
clone_size: few
j_call: TRBJ2-7

cdr3_aa: CASSEFGVDNEQFF
cdr3_nt: TGTGCCAGCAGTGAATTTGGAGTAGACAATGAGCAGTTCTTC
v_call: TRBV2
d_call: NA
clone_size: NA
j_call: TRBJ2-1

cdr3_aa: CASTPGTSANNEQFF
cdr3_nt: TGTGCCAGCACCCCAGGGACTAGCGCAAACAATGAGCAGTTCTTC
v_call: TRBV6-1
d_call: TRBD2
clone_size: many
j_call: TRBJ2-1

cdr3_aa: CASSSGQTNQPQHF
cdr3_nt: TGTGCCAGCAGCTCGGGACAGACTAATCAGCCCCAGCATTTT
v_call: TRBV5-6
d_call: TRBD1
clone_size: few
j_call: TRBJ1-5

cdr3_aa: CASSETGGSSPLHF
cdr3_nt: TGTGCCAGCAGCGAGACAGGGGGTTCTTCACCCCTCCACTTT
v_call: TRBV7-6
d_call: TRBD1
clone_size: NA
j_call: TRBJ1-6

cdr3_aa: CASSWTSGSSYEQYF
cdr3_nt: TGTGCCAGCAGCTGGACTAGCGGGAGCTCCTACGAGCAGTACTTC
v_call: TRBV7-9
d_call: TRBD2
clone_size: few
j_call: TRBJ2-7

cdr3_aa: CASDLQGGETQYF
cdr3_nt: TGTGCCAGCGACCTACAGGGTGGGGAGACCCAGTACTTC
v_call: TRBV2
d_call: NA
clone_size: few
j_call: TRBJ2-5

cdr3_aa: CASSKRLQQRADEKLFF
cdr3_nt: TGCGCCAGCAGTAAACGTCTCCAACAGCGGGCGGATGAAAAACTGTTTTTT
v_call: TRBV5-1
d_call: NA
clone_size: NA
j_call: TRBJ1-4

cdr3_aa: CASSPPLWPGQYF
cdr3_nt: TGTGCCAGCAGCCCCCCATTGTGGCCCGGGCAGTACTTC
v_call: TRBV7-9
d_call: NA
clone_size: NA
j_call: TRBJ2-7

cdr3_aa: CASRGLAGSEQFF
cdr3_nt: TGTGCCAGTAGAGGACTAGCGGGATCTGAGCAGTTCTTC
v_call: TRBV19
d_call: TRBD2
clone_size: NA
j_call: TRBJ2-1

cdr3_aa: CASSLGASGGQFF
cdr3_nt: TGTGCCAGCAGCTTAGGGGCTAGCGGCGGGCAGTTCTTC
v_call: TRBV7-3
d_call: TRBD2
clone_size: NA
j_call: TRBJ2-1

cdr3_aa: CASGLAGFNEQFF
cdr3_nt: TGTGCCAGCGGACTAGCGGGGTTCAATGAGCAGTTCTTC
v_call: TRBV27
d_call: TRBD2
clone_size: few
j_call: TRBJ2-1

cdr3_aa: CASSLSVDNEQFF
cdr3_nt: TGTGCCAGCAGCTTATCGGTCGACAATGAGCAGTTCTTC
v_call: TRBV7-6
d_call: NA
clone_size: few
j_call: TRBJ2-1

cdr3_aa: CASSLEGRLNTEAFF
cdr3_nt: TGTGCCAGCAGCCTCGAGGGCCGCCTGAACACTGAAGCTTTCTTT
v_call: TRBV11-3
d_call: NA
clone_size: few
j_call: TRBJ1-1

cdr3_aa: CASSYGVGDEQYF
cdr3_nt: TGTGCCAGCAGTTACGGGGTAGGGGACGAGCAGTACTTC
v_call: TRBV6-5
d_call: NA
clone_size: few
j_call: TRBJ2-7

cdr3_aa: CASSQALVNTGELFF
cdr3_nt: TGTGCCAGCAGCCAAGCACTAGTTAACACCGGGGAGCTGTTTTTT
v_call: TRBV14
d_call: NA
clone_size: NA
j_call: TRBJ2-2

cdr3_aa: CASSLQHEQFF
cdr3_nt: TGTGCCAGCAGCTTGCAACATGAGCAGTTCTTC
v_call: TRBV5-4
d_call: NA
clone_size: NA
j_call: TRBJ2-1

cdr3_aa: CASSEGAGNQPQHF
cdr3_nt: TGCGCCAGCAGTGAGGGCGCGGGCAATCAGCCCCAGCATTTT
v_call: TRBV10-2
d_call: NA
clone_size: many
j_call: TRBJ1-5

cdr3_aa: CASSYSKDRGRWQPQHF
cdr3_nt: TGTGCCAGCAGTTACTCGAAAGACAGGGGGCGATGGCAGCCCCAGCATTTT
v_call: TRBV6-2/TRBV6-3
d_call: TRBD1
clone_size: NA
j_call: TRBJ1-5

cdr3_aa: CASSFRTLRAGELFF
cdr3_nt: TGTGCCAGCAGCTTCCGGACCCTCCGCGCCGGGGAGCTGTTTTTT
v_call: TRBV7-8
d_call: NA
clone_size: few
j_call: TRBJ2-2

cdr3_aa: CAWSDAPWTSGGDEQFF
cdr3_nt: TGTGCCTGGAGTGACGCCCCCTGGACTAGCGGGGGCGATGAGCAGTTCTTC
v_call: TRBV30
d_call: TRBD2
clone_size: few
j_call: TRBJ2-1

cdr3_aa: CATSSGTGGTDTQYF
cdr3_nt: TGTGCCACCTCTTCCGGGACAGGAGGCACAGATACGCAGTATTTT
v_call: TRBV28
d_call: TRBD1
clone_size: NA
j_call: TRBJ2-3

cdr3_aa: CASSALLAGEHYEQYF
cdr3_nt: TGTGCCAGCAGCGCGCTACTAGCGGGAGAGCACTACGAGCAGTACTTC
v_call: TRBV7-9
d_call: TRBD2
clone_size: few
j_call: TRBJ2-7

cdr3_aa: CSARPWTEESKNIQYF
cdr3_nt: TGCAGTGCTAGACCATGGACGGAGGAGAGTAAAAACATTCAGTACTTC
v_call: TRBV20-1
d_call: NA
clone_size: many
j_call: TRBJ2-4

cdr3_aa: CASSSTGPYGYTF
cdr3_nt: TGTGCCAGTAGTTCGACAGGGCCGTATGGCTACACCTTC
v_call: TRBV19
d_call: TRBD1
clone_size: few
j_call: TRBJ1-2

cdr3_aa: CASAWRWNEKLFF
cdr3_nt: TGTGCCAGCGCCTGGCGGTGGAATGAAAAACTGTTTTTT
v_call: TRBV11-2
d_call: NA
clone_size: NA
j_call: TRBJ1-4

cdr3_aa: CASQRNTIYF
cdr3_nt: TGTGCCAGCCAAAGAAACACCATATATTTT
v_call: TRBV12-3/TRBV12-4
d_call: NA
clone_size: NA
j_call: TRBJ1-3

cdr3_aa: CASSTWTGNTEAFF
cdr3_nt: TGTGCCAGCAGCACCTGGACAGGGAACACTGAAGCTTTCTTT
v_call: TRBV7-9
d_call: TRBD1
clone_size: NA
j_call: TRBJ1-1

cdr3_aa: CASSSLWTDTQYF
cdr3_nt: TGTGCCAGCAGTTCCCTTTGGACAGATACGCAGTATTTT
v_call: TRBV6-1
d_call: NA
clone_size: NA
j_call: TRBJ2-3

cdr3_aa: CAGKWGYGYTF
cdr3_nt: TGTGCCGGAAAGTGGGGGTACGGCTACACCTTC
v_call: TRBV6-1
d_call: NA
clone_size: many
j_call: TRBJ1-2

cdr3_aa: CASSPRTSGRTNTGELFF
cdr3_nt: TGCGCCAGCAGCCCGAGGACTAGCGGGAGGACGAACACCGGGGAGCTGTTTTTT
v_call: TRBV5-1
d_call: TRBD2
clone_size: many
j_call: TRBJ2-2

cdr3_aa: CASSPSVAGATGELFF
cdr3_nt: TGTGCCAGCAGCCCATCGGTAGCGGGGGCCACCGGGGAGCTGTTTTTT
v_call: TRBV7-3
d_call: TRBD2
clone_size: many
j_call: TRBJ2-2

cdr3_aa: CASSQDKPQHF
cdr3_nt: TGTGCCAGCAGCCAAGACAAACCCCAGCATTTT
v_call: TRBV4-2
d_call: NA
clone_size: NA
j_call: TRBJ1-5

cdr3_aa: CASSQDPSGISDTQYF
cdr3_nt: TGTGCCAGCAGCCAAGATCCTAGCGGGATATCAGATACGCAGTATTTT
v_call: TRBV14
d_call: TRBD2
clone_size: few
j_call: TRBJ2-3

cdr3_aa: CASSQDPGTGQNYGYTF
cdr3_nt: TGTGCCAGCAGCCAAGATCCCGGGACAGGGCAAAACTATGGCTACACCTTC
v_call: TRBV4-2
d_call: TRBD1
clone_size: few
j_call: TRBJ1-2

cdr3_aa: CASSQGTDTQYF
cdr3_nt: TGTGCCAGCAGTCAAGGCACAGATACGCAGTATTTT
v_call: TRBV7-6
d_call: NA
clone_size: NA
j_call: TRBJ2-3

cdr3_aa: CASSQDEGTRKINEQFF
cdr3_nt: TGCGCCAGCAGCCAAGATGAAGGGACTCGGAAGATCAATGAGCAGTTCTTC
v_call: TRBV4-3
d_call: NA
clone_size: NA
j_call: TRBJ2-1

cdr3_aa: CASSLVAGDIANYGYTF
cdr3_nt: TGTGCCAGCAGTTTAGTTGCGGGGGACATAGCTAACTATGGCTACACCTTC
v_call: TRBV12-3/TRBV12-4
d_call: NA
clone_size: NA
j_call: TRBJ1-2

cdr3_aa: CATLCPSPEAFF
cdr3_nt: TGTGCCACCCTATGCCCATCCCCTGAAGCTTTCTTT
v_call: TRBV11-3
d_call: NA
clone_size: few
j_call: TRBJ1-1

cdr3_aa: CASSLDSRGIQETQYF
cdr3_nt: TGTGCCAGCAGCTTAGATTCGCGGGGGATTCAAGAGACCCAGTACTTC
v_call: TRBV7-2
d_call: TRBD2
clone_size: few
j_call: TRBJ2-5

cdr3_aa: CASSLNPSGSADTQYF
cdr3_nt: TGTGCCAGCAGCTTAAACCCTAGCGGGAGTGCAGATACGCAGTATTTT
v_call: TRBV7-8
d_call: TRBD2
clone_size: many
j_call: TRBJ2-3

cdr3_aa: CASSPGGATEKLFF
cdr3_nt: TGTGCCAGCAGTCCAGGGGGCGCGACTGAAAAACTGTTTTTT
v_call: TRBV6-5
d_call: TRBD1
clone_size: NA
j_call: TRBJ1-4

cdr3_aa: CASSPPGQLNQPQHF
cdr3_nt: TGTGCCAGCAGCCCTCCGGGACAGCTCAATCAGCCCCAGCATTTT
v_call: TRBV7-9
d_call: TRBD1
clone_size: few
j_call: TRBJ1-5

cdr3_aa: CSARDRGGNTDTQYF
cdr3_nt: TGCAGTGCTAGAGATCGCGGGGGTAACACAGATACGCAGTATTTT
v_call: TRBV20-1
d_call: TRBD2
clone_size: many
j_call: TRBJ2-3

cdr3_aa: CASMGEGGELFF
cdr3_nt: TGTGCCAGCATGGGGGAAGGCGGGGAGCTGTTTTTT
v_call: TRBV6-1
d_call: NA
clone_size: few
j_call: TRBJ2-2

cdr3_aa: CASRLSQGGVEAFF
cdr3_nt: TGTGCCAGCAGATTATCACAGGGGGGAGTTGAAGCTTTCTTT
v_call: TRBV12-3/TRBV12-4
d_call: TRBD1
clone_size: NA
j_call: TRBJ1-1